The source of this TCR beta chain is a study of naive and memory T cell subsets. Study-wide findings and caveats: Especially in CD8 cells, naive repertoires contained a few larger clonotypes, possibly CD45RA-re-expressing memory cells.

V trimming: 2 bases; J trimming: 7 bases; junction bases outside the gene matches: 3. The CDR3 is made up of 13 amino acids. Germline V gene data show CDR1 as MNHNS and CDR2 as SASEGT. Both TRBC1 and TRBC2 were covered by a beta constant-region primer of two equimolar oligonucleotides. Nested alpha and beta constant-region primers with the SP2 primer drove four PCR rounds on ligated cDNA. TCRdb re-called the UMI-ligation and nested PCR reads through MiXCR, storing one row per CDR3 protein. The sample carries 120,000 to 150,000 distinct CDR3 sequences, 15% to 20% recorded once. This clonotype showed up just a few times. The antigen is undetermined.

The sequence was collected from a human donor in good health. Sequencing input: naive CD8+ T cells from blood. The rearrangement links TRBV6-1 to TRBJ1-1; 8 bases fit TRBD1. The CDR3 nucleotides are TGTGCCAGCAGTGAATCGACAGGGGATGAAGCTTTCTTT. Translating it yields CASSESTGDEAFF.